In its sample, the clone carrying this T cell receptor beta chain was seen a few times. The target antigen is unknown. These data belong to a study of identical twins. Each CDR3 protein gets one entry after TCRdb re-called the 5' RACE reads with MiXCR. This sample has about 200,000 distinct CDR3 sequences, with 9.4% found just once. The study's findings and limits: Invariant populations such as MAIT and iNKT cells could partly muddle zero-insertion analyses.

Germline V gene sequence: CDR1 LGHNA, CDR2 YNFKEQ. V dropped 4 bases and J dropped 6 bases, with 21 bases sitting between them. This CDR3 has 16 amino acids. The V call is TRBV4-2, the J call TRBJ1-2; a possible D gene is TRBD1 (6 bases). The source is a woman under 30 in good health. The sample taken for sequencing was memory (CD45RO+) T cells sorted from blood. In DNA form, the CDR3 reads TGTGCCAGCAGCCCGGATGGGGGGCTCCGGGGAGATGGCTACACCTTC. Its protein product is CASSPDGGLRGDGYTF.